This paragraph covers one TCR beta chain sequence. Its cognate antigen is unknown. The repertoire was sequenced with immunoSEQ multiplex PCR; TCRdb's copy has only in-frame clones and lacks some. The table lists roughly 100,000 clones, almost 85% of them singletons. CDR1 and CDR2 from the germline V gene are GTSNPN and SVGIG (reference sequence). Trimming removed 4 bases from V and 1 base from J, with 8 bases in between. The CDR3 totals 14 residues. This record belongs to a study of T cell responses to AZD1222 COVID-19 vaccine. Overall study: Second-dose schedules of about 4 or about 12 weeks were combined. General observations from the study: Donors were chiefly white British, with a greater number of females, and clonal diversity was perhaps underestimated. Nearly half of spike-specific TCRs reportedly target variant regions that are unmutated in the B.1.351 and B.1.1.7 variants. Vaccine-associated CD4 TCRs spanned spike, dominant at 160-218 and 743-854.

The sequence was obtained from an adult in good health. The source material was peripheral blood, sampled on day 0 of AZD1222 vaccination. The chain joins TRBV30 to TRBJ1-6, with a tentative D call TRBD1 (5 bases). The chain's CDR3 is CAWTRDSYNSPLHF. CDR3 DNA sequence: TGTGCCTGGACCAGGGATTCCTATAATTCACCCCTCCACTTT.